This T cell receptor beta chain came from a study of cytomegalovirus exposure and HLA in healthy donors. At the level of the study: An analysis done earlier identified about 120 million unique TCR beta sequences from roughly 190 million T cells. Study-wide points: Later analysis suggested most CMV-associated TCR beta chains were HLA-restricted.

Points on this clone: Its antigen is unidentified.

The PCR used 60 Vbeta and 13 Jbeta primers. Generated by immunoSEQ multiplex PCR, the TCRdb table keeps only in-frame clones and is missing some. Of 60,000 to 90,000 clones detected, 65% to 70% appear once; the ten largest clones hold 7.6%. This CDR3 is 15 amino acids long. V dropped 2 bases and J dropped 3; count of bases not matched to a gene: 6. Germline lookup yields CDR1 MGHRA and CDR2 YSYEKL. The chain couples TRBV4-1 to TRBJ2-7; 8 positions agree with TRBD1. This TCR came from a man aged 40-55 years in good health and CMV-seropositive. Sequencing was carried out using PBMCs. CDR3 residues: CASSQPGQGDYEQYF. The CDR3 DNA reads as TGCGCCAGCAGCCAACCTGGACAGGGTGACTACGAGCAGTACTTC.